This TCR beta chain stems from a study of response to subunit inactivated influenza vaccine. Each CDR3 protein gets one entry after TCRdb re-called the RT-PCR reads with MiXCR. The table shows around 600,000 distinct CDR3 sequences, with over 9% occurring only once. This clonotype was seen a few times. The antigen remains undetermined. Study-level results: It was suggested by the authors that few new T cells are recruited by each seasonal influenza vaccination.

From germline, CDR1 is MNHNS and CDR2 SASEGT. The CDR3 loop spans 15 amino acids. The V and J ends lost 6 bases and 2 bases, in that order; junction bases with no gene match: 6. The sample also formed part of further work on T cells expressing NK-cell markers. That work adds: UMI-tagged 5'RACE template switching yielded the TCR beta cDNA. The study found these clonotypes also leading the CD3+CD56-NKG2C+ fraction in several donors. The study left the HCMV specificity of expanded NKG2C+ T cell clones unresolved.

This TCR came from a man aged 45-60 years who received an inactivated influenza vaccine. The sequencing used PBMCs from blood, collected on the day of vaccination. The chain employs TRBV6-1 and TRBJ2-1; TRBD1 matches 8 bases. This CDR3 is CASRVRQGTYNEQFF. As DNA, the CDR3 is TGTGCCAGCAGGGTTCGACAGGGGACCTACAATGAGCAGTTCTTC.